Described below is a single T cell receptor beta chain sequence and its context. The record originates from a study of blood T cell repertoires in COVID-19. Turning to the study itself: Samples came from the United States, Italy and Spain, spanning acute and convalescent COVID-19. Sample material is recorded as cDNA or gDNA derived from T cells, B-cell-depleted T cells, or PBMCs.

The repertoire was sequenced with immunoSEQ multiplex PCR; TCRdb's copy has only in-frame clones and lacks some. Of about 48,000 clones in the sample, roughly 84% were seen once. From germline, CDR1 is SGHDN and CDR2 FVKESK. Deletions cut 1 base from V and 4 bases from J, with 11 bases between. CDR3 length: 15 amino acids. The chain is built from TRBV14 and TRBJ2-1; D is possibly TRBD2 (5 bases). This clonotype was obtained from a man between 65 and 80 years old with acute or convalescent COVID-19. What was sequenced was peripheral blood. CDR3: CASSQVPTRYNEQFF. CDR3 bases: TGTGCCAGCAGCCAAGTACCCACTAGATACAATGAGCAGTTCTTC.